The next 30 T cell receptor beta chains were all read from a single sample in a study of blood T cell repertoires in COVID-19. The table came from immunoSEQ multiplex PCR; TCRdb's copy has only in-frame clones and leaves some out. This repertoire shows 110,000 to 150,000 clones, roughly 90% found once; its top ten account for about 2%. The material sequenced was peripheral blood. These receptors were obtained from a man between 65 and 79 years old with acute or convalescent COVID-19.

This clone was observed a few times. V and J are TRBV21-1 and TRBJ1-1. TRBV21-1 is listed as a pseudogene. CDR3 length: 16 residues. The CDR3 bases are TGTGCCAGCAGCAAAGGGGAGAGACAAATGAACACTGAAGCTTTCTTT. Translated, it gives CASSKGERQMNTEAFF.

The gene calls are TRBV4-2 and TRBJ2-1; 8 bases agree with TRBD1. This CDR3 has 18 residues. Germline V gives CDR1 LGHNA, CDR2 YNFKEQ. Trimming cost V 0 bases and J 4 bases; bases outside gene matches: 11. CDR3 DNA: TGTGCCAGCAGCCAAGATCGGGGCGGAGGGACAGGATACAATGAGCAGTTCTTC. This codes for CASSQDRGGGTGYNEQFF.

The chain couples TRBV19 to TRBJ1-1; D remains ambiguous. The CDR3 spans 14 residues. Trimming took off 6 bases at V and 2 bases at J, with 13 bases between the two ends. Germline V gene sequence: CDR1 LNHDA, CDR2 SQIVND (reference sequence). Here the CDR3 reads CASSLTVPNTEAFF. The DNA of the CDR3 is TGTGCCAGTAGCCTTACGGTCCCCAACACTGAAGCTTTCTTT. The variable domain in full, completed from reference TRBV19 and TRBJ1-1, reads DGGITQSPKYLFRKEGQNVTLSCEQNLNHDAMYWYRQDPGQGLRLIYYSQIVNDFQKGDIAEGYSVSREKKESFPLTVTSAQKNPTAFYLCASSLTVPNTEAFFGQGTRLTVV.

The genes are TRBV7-2 and TRBJ2-7; D may be TRBD2 (6 bases). Trimming removed 5 bases from V and 2 bases from J, with 13 bases in between. The length of the CDR3 is 14 residues. Germline CDR1 and CDR2: SGHTA and FQGNSA. Written as DNA, the CDR3 is TGTGCCAGCAGCCGGGACTCAACCACCTACGAGCAGTACTTC. It encodes CASSRDSTTYEQYF.

The gene calls are TRBV7-3 and TRBJ2-3; TRBD1 matches at 7 bases. Trimming at V came to 5 bases and at J to 0 bases, leaving 8 bases not matched to a gene. This CDR3 has 16 amino acids. The V gene's germline CDR1 is SGHTA and CDR2 FQGTGA. The chain's CDR3 is CASSQGVAPSTDTQYF. DNA of the CDR3: TGTGCCAGCAGCCAGGGGGTAGCGCCTAGCACAGATACGCAGTATTTT.

The chain uses TRBV27 and TRBJ1-6; 7 nucleotides agree with TRBD1. Germline V gene lookup returns CDR1 MNHEY and CDR2 SMNVEV (reference sequence). Trimming at V came to 2 bases and at J to 9 bases, leaving 7 bases not matched to a gene. The CDR3 covers 15 residues. The CDR3 DNA sequence: TGTGCCAGCAGTTTAAATGACAGGGAGAGTTCACCCCTCCACTTT. Translating it yields CASSLNDRESSPLHF.

V usage is TRBV10-2 and J usage is TRBJ1-2, with 9 positions matching TRBD1. This CDR3 has 17 residues. V shed 2 bases and J 4 bases; nucleotides not matched to a gene: 11. CDR1 and CDR2 from the germline V gene are WSHSY and SAAADI. For the CDR3, the DNA is TGCGCCAGCAGTGAGCCGTCACCGGGACAGGGCTTCTATGGCTACACCTTC. This codes for CASSEPSPGQGFYGYTF.

J is TRBJ1-5 and V is TRBV19; 7 nucleotides align to TRBD1. This CDR3 has 16 amino acids. CDR1 and CDR2 from the germline V gene are LNHDA and SQIVND (reference sequence). Unmatched junction bases numbered 12, after V lost 6 bases and J lost 4 bases. CDR3 loop: CASRPYDREVNQPQHF. In DNA, the CDR3 is TGTGCCAGTAGACCTTACGACAGGGAGGTGAATCAGCCCCAGCATTTT.

This clone was seen only once. The chain couples TRBV12-3 or TRBV12-4 to TRBJ1-3; D not resolved. The CDR3 runs to 13 residues. V was trimmed by 7 bases and J by 4 bases, leaving 11 bases between them. The CDR3 DNA is TGTGCCAGCATCCTGGGAGGAGGAAACACCATATATTTT. Residues: CASILGGGNTIYF.

The chain is built from TRBV3-1 (or the pseudogene TRBV3-2) and TRBJ1-2, with TRBD1 matching 9 bases. J lost 4 bases, V lost 1 base, and 7 bases had no gene match. The CDR3 runs to 16 residues. Per the germline V gene, CDR1 is LGHDT and CDR2 is YNNKEL (reference sequence). The CDR3 DNA reads TGTGCCAGCAGCCAAGGGATCCCGGGACAGGGCTATGGCTACACCTTC. This codes for CASSQGIPGQGYGYTF.

This rearrangement joins TRBV7-3 to TRBJ2-6; maybe TRBD1 (6 bases). CDR1 is SGHTA and CDR2 is FQGTGA in the germline V gene. The ends were cut back, 5 bases at V and 2 bases at J, with 10 bases in the middle. The CDR3 covers 15 residues. CDR3 protein: CASSAHRAGANVLTF. The CDR3 nucleotides are TGTGCCAGCAGCGCCCACAGGGCTGGGGCCAACGTCCTGACTTTC.

V and J are TRBV18 and TRBJ2-7; TRBD1 is a possible D gene (5 bases). Trimming shortened V by 4 bases and J by 5 bases, and 15 bases separated the two germline ends. In germline, CDR1 is KGHSH, CDR2 LQKENI. CDR3 length: 14 residues. In nucleotides, the CDR3 is TGTGCCAGCTCACTTTTTGTGACCAGGGACGAGCAGTACTTC. As protein: CASSLFVTRDEQYF.

The chain employs TRBV30 and TRBJ2-2; unclear D gene. V was cut by 1 base and J by 1 base, with 10 bases left in between. The germline V gene has CDR1 GTSNPN and CDR2 SVGIG (reference sequence). This CDR3 region has 15 residues. The CDR3 DNA is TGTGCCTGGAGTGAGATCCAGATGAACACCGGGGAGCTGTTTTTT. Its protein is CAWSEIQMNTGELFF.

This chain joins TRBV5-1 and TRBJ1-2, with a tentative D call TRBD1 (5 bases). V was shortened by 4 bases and J by 4 bases, with 14 bases between the two germline ends. Germline CDR1 reads SGHRS; CDR2 reads YFSETQ. The length of the CDR3 is 14 residues. The CDR3 coding sequence is TGCGCCAGCAGCGACCAGACAGCCAGCTATGGCTACACCTTC. This encodes CASSDQTASYGYTF.

V gene TRBV28 combines with J gene TRBJ2-1, with 12 bases matching TRBD2. Trimming took 5 bases from V and 9 from J; bases not matched to a gene: 8. This CDR3 has 15 amino acids. CDR1 and CDR2 from the germline V gene are MDHEN and SYDVKM. CDR3 DNA sequence: TGTGCCAGCAGTCCGACTAGCGGGAGTCTGCGTGAGCAGTTCTTC. It codes for CASSPTSGSLREQFF.

The chain couples TRBV3-1 (or the pseudogene TRBV3-2) to TRBJ1-5; no firm D call. The germline V and J ends were trimmed by 0 bases and 7 bases, with 10 bases remaining between them. There are 14 residues in the CDR3. CDR1 and CDR2 (germline): LGHDT, YNNKEL (reference sequence). The CDR3 DNA reads as TGTGCCAGCAGCCAAGACGTCTCGGTACAGCCCCAGCATTTT. It is translated as CASSQDVSVQPQHF.

The gene calls are TRBV5-4 and TRBJ2-7, with 12 bases lining up with TRBD2. The CDR3 contains 16 residues. Trimming took 4 bases from V and 0 from J; bases not matched to a gene: 5. Germline assignment: CDR1 SGHNT and CDR2 YYREEE (reference sequence). The CDR3, as DNA: TGTGCCAGCAGCGGCGGGGGACTAGCGGGCTCCTACGAGCAGTACTTC. Translated, it gives CASSGGGLAGSYEQYF.

The chain carries TRBV19 and TRBJ2-2; no firm D call. Per germline, CDR1 LNHDA and CDR2 SQIVND (reference sequence). The CDR3 contains 16 residues. Trimming took 3 bases from V and 1 from J, leaving 12 bases between them. CDR3 bases: TGTGCCAGTAGTATTTTTGCAGATCTGAACACCGGGGAGCTGTTTTTT. Amino acids: CASSIFADLNTGELFF.

The J gene is TRBJ1-4, the V gene TRBV20-1, with 7 bases fitting TRBD1. This CDR3 is built from 11 residues. With 1 base clipped from V and 14 bases from J, the junction kept 4 bases outside the gene matches. The germline V gene has CDR1 DFQATT and CDR2 SNEGSKA (reference sequence). The CDR3 region has the DNA TGCAGTGCTAGAGCGGGGGACAGTCTGTTTTTT. Translating it yields CSARAGDSLFF.

The rearrangement links TRBV11-3 to TRBJ2-2; weak D call: TRBD2 (7 bases). Trimming stripped 6 bases from V and 4 bases from J, with 15 bases between. The germline V gene has CDR1 SGHNT and CDR2 YENEEA. The CDR3 consists of 15 residues. The CDR3 region is CASSLGGAGTGELFF. The CDR3 region has the DNA TGTGCCAGCAGTTTGGGGGGGGCTGGCACCGGGGAGCTGTTTTTT.

This clone was recorded only once. The rearrangement links TRBV6-5 to TRBJ1-6; TRBD1 matches at 7 bases. The CDR3 runs 14 residues. The ends lost 5 bases at V and 9 bases at J; junction bases unmatched: 7. Per the germline V gene, CDR1 is MNHEY and CDR2 is SVGAGI. This CDR3 is CASSIRQGSSPLHF. In nucleotides, the CDR3 is TGTGCCAGCAGTATCAGACAGGGTTCTTCACCCCTCCACTTT.

This clone was found once. The V call is TRBV19, the J call TRBJ1-6, with 7 bases that match TRBD1. Germline CDR1 LNHDA, CDR2 SQIVND (reference sequence). V shed 5 bases and J 7 bases; nucleotides not matched to a gene: 14. The CDR3 is 17 amino acids. The CDR3 reads CASSPTGGGGKNSPLHF. For the CDR3, the DNA is TGTGCCAGTAGTCCCACCGGAGGAGGGGGCAAGAATTCACCCCTCCACTTT.

The chain links TRBV5-4 to TRBJ2-3, with a possible D match to TRBD2 (6 bases). The CDR3 has 16 residues. The V end was cut by 2 bases, the J end by 0 bases, with 13 bases between. CDR1 is SGHNT and CDR2 is YYREEE in the germline V gene (reference sequence). The CDR3 nucleotides read TGTGCCAGCAGCTTTTTAGCGGATGTGAGCACAGATACGCAGTATTTT. It yields the protein CASSFLADVSTDTQYF.

The genes are TRBV11-2 and TRBJ1-2; 8 nucleotides align to TRBD1. This CDR3 is built from 15 residues. Looked up from germline, CDR1 is SGHAT and CDR2 is FQNNGV. Trimming took 5 bases from V and 4 from J; bases not matched to a gene: 9. This chain's CDR3 is CASSLQGGGSYGYTF. CDR3 DNA: TGTGCCAGCAGCCTACAGGGGGGAGGAAGCTATGGCTACACCTTC.

This chain uses TRBV2 with TRBJ1-1; D not resolved. With 2 bases removed from V and 5 bases from J, the gap between germline ends came to 12 bases. Germline CDR1 is SNHLY and CDR2 is FYNNEI. The CDR3 extends over 14 amino acids. CDR3 nucleotides: TGTGCCAGCAGTGAAACCCTAGCTCGGACTGAAGCTTTCTTT. It specifies CASSETLARTEAFF.

V gene TRBV5-1 combines with J gene TRBJ2-5, with D possibly matching TRBD1 (5 bases). Germline-derived CDR1 and CDR2 are SGHRS and YFSETQ. CDR3 length: 12 residues. Trimming stripped 5 bases from V and 2 bases from J, with 7 bases between. The CDR3 sequence is CASRSGQETQYF. CDR3 sequence (DNA): TGCGCCAGCAGGTCAGGGCAAGAGACCCAGTACTTC.

The genes are TRBV7-3 and TRBJ2-1, with 7 bases lining up with TRBD2. CDR1 SGHTA and CDR2 FQGTGA come from the germline V gene. The J segment lost 6 bases and the V segment lost 4 bases, leaving 15 bases of the junction unmatched. CDR3 size: 17 residues. The CDR3 nucleotides are TGTGCCAGCAGCTCGCCCGGTGGTAGCGGGTCATTCAATGAGCAGTTCTTC. This codes for CASSSPGGSGSFNEQFF. The full variable domain, completed using reference TRBV7-3 and TRBJ2-1, is GAGVSQTPSNKVTEKGKYVELRCDPISGHTALYWYRQSLGQGPEFLIYFQGTGAADDSGLPNDRFFAVRPEGSVSTLKIQRTERGDSAVYLCASSSPGGSGSFNEQFFGPGTRLTVL.

CDR3 DNA: TGCGCCAGCAGCTTGAATCAGTACAGCCAAGAGACCCAGTACTTC. Residues: CASSLNQYSQETQYF. The chain couples TRBV5-1 to TRBJ2-5; unclear D gene. The CDR3 loop spans 15 amino acids. CDR1 is SGHRS and CDR2 is YFSETQ in the germline V gene. V was shortened by 1 base and J by 1 base, with 11 bases between the two germline ends.

CDR3 amino acids: CATGNTGELFF. The CDR3 DNA reads as TGTGCAACGGGGAACACCGGGGAGCTGTTTTTT. The rearrangement joins TRBV6-5 to TRBJ2-2; D is undetermined. The V gene's germline CDR1 is MNHEY and CDR2 SVGAGI. CDR3 length: 11 amino acids.

This chain links TRBV27 with TRBJ2-1; tentative D call: TRBD1 (6 bases). The V and J ends lost 4 bases and 7 bases respectively, with 23 bases between them. CDR1 and CDR2 from the germline V gene are MNHEY and SMNVEV (reference sequence). The CDR3 extends over 17 amino acids. CDR3 region: CASSSSGTLTFGNEQFF. CDR3 nucleotides: TGTGCCAGCAGTTCCTCGGGGACACTAACCTTCGGGAATGAGCAGTTCTTC.